The 12 T cell receptor beta chains in this list originate from one sample, sequenced in a study of Graves' ophthalmopathy and Graves' hyperthyroidism. Using RNA transcripts, the TCR beta CDR3 regions were amplified. In the first round, RT-PCR was carried out with HTBI primers, and a multiplex PCR formed the second round. TCRdb processed the multiplex PCR reads anew with MiXCR; each CDR3 protein has one entry. The table includes roughly 700,000 distinct CDR3 sequences, roughly 40% detected once. The sequenced sample was peripheral blood. The receptors come from an adult man with Graves' ophthalmopathy.

This clonotype was detected ten times or more. V is TRBV20-1 and J is TRBJ1-3; D remains unclear. The CDR3 covers 13 residues. Germline lookup yields CDR1 DFQATT and CDR2 SNEGSKA (reference sequence). V shed 6 bases and J shed 2 bases, with 11 bases lying between them. CDR3 DNA sequence: TGCAGTGCCGACCGGATCCCTGGAAACACCATATATTTT. This encodes CSADRIPGNTIYF.

The chain links TRBV2 to TRBJ2-7, with 8 positions matching TRBD1. Germline values: CDR1 SNHLY, CDR2 FYNNEI. V shed 5 bases and J 3 bases; nucleotides not matched to a gene: 3. The CDR3 contains 13 residues. The CDR3 protein is CASSWTGNYEQYF. The CDR3 bases are TGTGCCAGCAGTTGGACAGGGAACTACGAGCAGTACTTC.

V is TRBV10-3 and J is TRBJ1-3, with a tentative D call TRBD1 (6 bases). The V gene's germline CDR1 is ENHRY and CDR2 SYGVKD. Trimming removed 10 bases at V and 2 bases at J, with 12 bases between. This CDR3 has 13 residues. DNA of the CDR3: TGTGCCACTTTCCGGGACACTGGAAACACCATATATTTT. Its translation is CATFRDTGNTIYF.

This clonotype occurred many times. J is TRBJ2-7 and V is TRBV20-1; a weak D match, TRBD1 (6 bases). This CDR3 is built from 13 residues. CDR1 and CDR2 from the germline V gene are DFQATT and SNEGSKA (reference sequence). Trimming pared 3 bases from V and 2 bases from J, leaving 11 bases between. This chain's CDR3 is CSASHRATYEQYF. The CDR3 nucleotides read TGCAGTGCTAGCCACAGGGCTACCTACGAGCAGTACTTC.

The chain links TRBV29-1 to TRBJ2-7; TRBD1 is a possible D gene (6 bases). V was trimmed by 8 bases and J by 2 bases, leaving 13 bases between them. The germline CDR1 and CDR2 sequences are SQVTM and ANQGSEA. The CDR3 sequence is 12 residues long. Here the CDR3 DNA reads TGCAGCAGTGATCGACAGGCCTACGAGCAGTACTTC. Residues: CSSDRQAYEQYF.

The chain is built from TRBV7-9 and TRBJ1-5; D is unresolved. CDR1 is SEHNR, CDR2 FQNEAQ, per germline (reference sequence). V gave up 5 bases and J gave up 2 bases, with 16 bases separating them. This CDR3 is built from 16 residues. The chain's CDR3 is CASSQDAGRGNQPQHF. The DNA for the CDR3 is TGTGCCAGCAGCCAAGATGCGGGTAGGGGCAATCAGCCCCAGCATTTT.

The chain has TRBV15 and TRBJ1-2; D is uncertain. V lost 0 bases and J lost 0, with 11 bases in between. The germline gives CDR1 LNHNV, CDR2 YYDKDF (reference sequence). CDR3 size: 16 residues. The CDR3 nucleotides are TGTGCCACCAGCAGAGATAGGTTAGCAACTAACTATGGCTACACCTTC. Translating it yields CATSRDRLATNYGYTF.

This clonotype occurred many times. The chain carries TRBV25-1 and TRBJ1-2; no definite D call. The V end lost 6 bases, the J end lost 4 bases, and 9 bases lay between the germline ends. CDR1 MGHDK and CDR2 SYGVNS come from the germline V gene. The CDR3 sequence is 12 residues long. The CDR3 protein is CASRTTTYGYTF. In nucleotides, the CDR3 is TGTGCCAGCAGGACTACCACCTATGGCTACACCTTC.

A note on this clonotype: One base away lies a much larger clone, so this may be a sequencing read error. CDR3 sequence: CAGHTRIRSPLHF. CDR3 coding DNA: TGTGCCGGCCATACAAGAATACGATCACCCCTCCACTTT. The genes are TRBV6-2 or TRBV6-3 and TRBJ1-6; the D is unclear. The CDR3 covers 13 residues. V was trimmed by 11 bases and J by 10 bases, leaving 18 bases between them. The germline V gene has CDR1 MNHEY and CDR2 SVGEGT.

The chain is built from TRBV15 and TRBJ2-7, with TRBD2 as a possible D gene (7 bases). The J call may not be correct, given that the DNA end is closer to TRBJ2-1. Germline CDR1 LNHNV, CDR2 YYDKDF (reference sequence). The CDR3 totals 12 residues. As DNA, the CDR3 is TGTGCCAGCGGAGTCGGGGGGCATGAGCAGTTCTTC. Protein: CASGVGGHEQFF.

As for this clonotype: A far larger clone is only one base removed, so a read error is likely. The chain employs TRBV25-1 and TRBJ2-7; TRBD2 agrees at 7 bases. Losses at the gene ends were 6 bases for V and 2 bases for J; bases not matched to a gene: 4. The CDR3 is made up of 13 amino acids. Per germline, CDR1 MGHDK and CDR2 SYGVNS. In DNA, the CDR3 is TGTGCCAGCAGCCACGGACTAGCCTACGAGCAGTACTTC. Amino acid sequence: CASSHGLAYEQYF.

V gene TRBV7-3 combines with J gene TRBJ2-2; possibly TRBD1 for D (6 bases). V gave up 3 bases and J gave up 4 bases, with 12 bases separating them. The CDR3 has 15 residues. Germline values: CDR1 SGHTA, CDR2 FQGTGA. The CDR3 here is CASSFTGTFTGELFF. The CDR3 bases are TGTGCCAGCAGCTTTACAGGGACCTTCACCGGGGAGCTGTTTTTT.